A selection of T cell receptor beta chains follows, all from one sample in a study of CD8 T cells in Susac syndrome. Via MiXCR, TCRdb re-called the immunoSEQ multiplex PCR reads, giving one row per CDR3 protein. Of about 440,000 distinct CDR3 sequences listed, approximately 85% are singletons. Sequencing used CD8+ T cells from PBMCs. These receptors were obtained from a human donor with multiple sclerosis. The conserved cysteine and the conserved F or W are not part of the CDR3 here. The D gene is left open where the match is weak. A row's size may be missing; if present it is once, few, many or a size class.

j_call | v_call | clone_size | d_call | cdr3_aa
TRBJ2-3 | TRBV4-1 | - | - | ASSQALGSPDTQY
TRBJ2-1 | TRBV3-1 | - | - | ASSQGYTGISYNEQF
TRBJ1-4 | TRBV6-5 | once | TRBD1 | ASSRGQPANEKLF
TRBJ2-3 | TRBV7-7 | - | - | ASSLGPGTDTQY
TRBJ2-1 | TRBV27 | - | - | ASSLSPWQSEQF
TRBJ1-1 | TRBV11-2 | - | - | ASSPAYRVGTEAF
TRBJ1-1 | TRBV10-3 | - | TRBD1 | AISDPTGLETEAF
TRBJ2-1 | TRBV11-2 | - | - | ASSLDYDTNNEQF
TRBJ2-7 | TRBV5-1 | - | - | ASSDSSSYEQY
TRBJ2-3 | TRBV7-9 | - | TRBD2 | ASSIGRAADTQY
TRBJ1-1 | TRBV29-1 | few | - | SVKTLGNTEAF